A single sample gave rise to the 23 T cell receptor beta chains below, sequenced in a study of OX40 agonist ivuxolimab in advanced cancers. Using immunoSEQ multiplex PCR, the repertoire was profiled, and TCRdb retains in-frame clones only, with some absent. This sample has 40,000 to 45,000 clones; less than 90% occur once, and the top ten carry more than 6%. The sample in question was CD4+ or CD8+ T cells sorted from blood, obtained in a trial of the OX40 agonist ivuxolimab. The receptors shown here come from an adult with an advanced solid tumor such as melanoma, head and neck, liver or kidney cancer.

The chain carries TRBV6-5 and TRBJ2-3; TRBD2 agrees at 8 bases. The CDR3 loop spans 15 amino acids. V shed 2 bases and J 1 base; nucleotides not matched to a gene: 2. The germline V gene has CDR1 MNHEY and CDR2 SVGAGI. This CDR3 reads CASSYQAGGTDTQYF. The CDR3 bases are TGTGCCAGCAGTTACCAAGCGGGAGGCACAGATACGCAGTATTTT.

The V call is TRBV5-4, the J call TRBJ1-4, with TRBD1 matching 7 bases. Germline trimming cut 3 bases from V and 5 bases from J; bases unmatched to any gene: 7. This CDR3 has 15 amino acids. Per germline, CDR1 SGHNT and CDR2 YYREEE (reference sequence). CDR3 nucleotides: TGTGCCAGCAGCTCCAGGGGGAGGGGAAATGAAAAACTGTTTTTT. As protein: CASSSRGRGNEKLFF.

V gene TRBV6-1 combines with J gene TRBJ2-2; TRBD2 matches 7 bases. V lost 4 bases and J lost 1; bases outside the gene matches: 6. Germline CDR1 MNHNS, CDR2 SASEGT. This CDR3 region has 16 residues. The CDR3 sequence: CASSVLGGRNTGELFF. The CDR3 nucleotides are TGTGCCAGCAGTGTCCTTGGCGGGAGGAACACCGGGGAGCTGTTTTTT.

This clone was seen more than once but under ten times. The CDR3 region is CASSWGQGTSPLHF. CDR3 sequence (DNA): TGTGCCAGCAGCTGGGGACAGGGGACTTCACCCCTCCACTTT. This chain links TRBV27 with TRBJ1-6; the match to TRBD1 covers 10 bases. The CDR3 contains 14 residues. Germline CDR1 is MNHEY and CDR2 is SMNVEV (reference sequence). The V segment lost 6 bases and the J segment 9 bases; nucleotides outside the gene matches: 5.

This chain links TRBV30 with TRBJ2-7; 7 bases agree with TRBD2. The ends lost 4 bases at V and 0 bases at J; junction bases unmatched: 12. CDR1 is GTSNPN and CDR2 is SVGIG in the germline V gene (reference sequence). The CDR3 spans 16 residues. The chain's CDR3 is CAWTDPRTSFSYEQYF. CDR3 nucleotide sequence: TGTGCCTGGACCGACCCCCGGACTAGTTTCTCCTACGAGCAGTACTTC.

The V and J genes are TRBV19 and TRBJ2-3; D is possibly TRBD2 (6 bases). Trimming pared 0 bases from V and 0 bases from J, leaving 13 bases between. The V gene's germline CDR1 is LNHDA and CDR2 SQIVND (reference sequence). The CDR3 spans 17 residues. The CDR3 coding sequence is TGTGCCAGTAGTATAGACGGGAGTAGGCTAAGCACAGATACGCAGTATTTT. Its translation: CASSIDGSRLSTDTQYF.

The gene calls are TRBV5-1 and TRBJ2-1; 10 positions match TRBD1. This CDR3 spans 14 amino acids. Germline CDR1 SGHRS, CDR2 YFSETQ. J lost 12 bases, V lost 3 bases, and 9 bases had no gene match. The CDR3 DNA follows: TGCGCCAGCAGCTCAGACAGGGGGCGAGGCTGGCAGTTCTTC. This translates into CASSSDRGRGWQFF.

The CDR3 region has the DNA TGTGCCAGTAGTGGTAGAGCGGGAGATAATAATGGTGAGCAGTTCTTC. It yields the protein CASSGRAGDNNGEQFF. J is TRBJ2-1 and V is TRBV19; 8 positions agree with TRBD2. Trimming removed 5 bases from V and 9 bases from J; junction bases left unmatched: 15. The CDR3 is 16 amino acids. Germline assignment: CDR1 LNHDA and CDR2 SQIVND (reference sequence).

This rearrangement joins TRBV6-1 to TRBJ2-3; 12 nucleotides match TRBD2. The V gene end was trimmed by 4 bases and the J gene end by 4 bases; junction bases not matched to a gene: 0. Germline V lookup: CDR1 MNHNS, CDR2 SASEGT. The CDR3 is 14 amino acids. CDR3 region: CASSGLAGADTQYF. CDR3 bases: TGTGCCAGCAGTGGACTAGCGGGAGCAGATACGCAGTATTTT.

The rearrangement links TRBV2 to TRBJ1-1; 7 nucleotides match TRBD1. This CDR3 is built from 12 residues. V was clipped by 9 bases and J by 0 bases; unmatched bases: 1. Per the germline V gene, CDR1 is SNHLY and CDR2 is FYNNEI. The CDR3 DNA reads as TGTGCCAGGGGACAGATGAACACTGAAGCTTTCTTT. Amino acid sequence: CARGQMNTEAFF.

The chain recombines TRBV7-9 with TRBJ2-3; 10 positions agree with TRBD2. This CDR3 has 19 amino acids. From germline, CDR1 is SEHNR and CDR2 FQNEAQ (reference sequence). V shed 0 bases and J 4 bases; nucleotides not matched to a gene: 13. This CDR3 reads CASSLAMSGRAAGSDTQYF. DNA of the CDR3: TGTGCCAGCAGCTTAGCGATGAGCGGGAGGGCCGCGGGGTCAGATACGCAGTATTTT.

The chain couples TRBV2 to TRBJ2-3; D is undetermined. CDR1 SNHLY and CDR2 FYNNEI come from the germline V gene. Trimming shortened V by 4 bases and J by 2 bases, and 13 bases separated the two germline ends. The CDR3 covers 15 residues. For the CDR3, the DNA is TGTGCCAGCAGTGGTTATGAGCCCATCACAGATACGCAGTATTTT. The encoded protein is CASSGYEPITDTQYF.

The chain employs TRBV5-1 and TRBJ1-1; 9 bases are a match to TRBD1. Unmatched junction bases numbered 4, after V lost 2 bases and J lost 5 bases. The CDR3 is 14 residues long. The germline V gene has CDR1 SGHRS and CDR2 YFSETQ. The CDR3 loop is CASSFVDRGTEAFF. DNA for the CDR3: TGCGCCAGCAGCTTTGTAGACAGGGGGACTGAAGCTTTCTTT.

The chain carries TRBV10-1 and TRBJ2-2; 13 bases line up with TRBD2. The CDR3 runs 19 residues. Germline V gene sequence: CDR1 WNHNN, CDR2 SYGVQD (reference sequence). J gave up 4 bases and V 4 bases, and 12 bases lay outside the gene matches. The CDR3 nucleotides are TGCGCCAGCAGTGGGATAGGGACTAGCGGGATTCCTGGCACCGGGGAGCTGTTTTTT. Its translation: CASSGIGTSGIPGTGELFF.

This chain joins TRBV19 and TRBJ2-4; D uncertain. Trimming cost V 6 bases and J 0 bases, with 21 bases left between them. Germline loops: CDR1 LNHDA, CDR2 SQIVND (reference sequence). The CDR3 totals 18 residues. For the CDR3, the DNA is TGTGCCAGTAGCTCCCCAGCTTTATTTTCACTAGCCAAAAACATTCAGTACTTC. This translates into CASSSPALFSLAKNIQYF. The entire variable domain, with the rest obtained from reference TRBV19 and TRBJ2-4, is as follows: DGGITQSPKYLFRKEGQNVTLSCEQNLNHDAMYWYRQDPGQGLRLIYYSQIVNDFQKGDIAEGYSVSREKKESFPLTVTSAQKNPTAFYLCASSSPALFSLAKNIQYFGAGTRLSVL.

This CDR3 is CASSPPGSGSSGANVLTF. CDR3 nucleotides: TGTGCCAGCAGCCCCCCTGGCAGCGGGAGCTCTGGGGCCAACGTCCTGACTTTC. This chain links TRBV13 with TRBJ2-6; 8 bases are shared with TRBD2. The CDR3 has 18 amino acids. In germline, CDR1 is PRHDT, CDR2 FYEKMQ (reference sequence). Trimming cost V 5 bases and J 0 bases; bases outside gene matches: 9.

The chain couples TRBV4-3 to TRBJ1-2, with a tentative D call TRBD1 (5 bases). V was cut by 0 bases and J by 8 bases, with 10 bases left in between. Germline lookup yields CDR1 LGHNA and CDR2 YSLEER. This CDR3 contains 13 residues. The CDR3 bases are TGCGCCAGCAGCCAAGATATCGCAGGGGGCTACACCTTC. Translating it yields CASSQDIAGGYTF.

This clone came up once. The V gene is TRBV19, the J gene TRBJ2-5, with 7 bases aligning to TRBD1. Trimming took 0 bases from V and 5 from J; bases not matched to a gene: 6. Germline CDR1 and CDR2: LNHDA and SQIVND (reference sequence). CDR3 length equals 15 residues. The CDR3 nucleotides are TGTGCCAGTAGTATAGAGGCGCAGGGGGTGGAGACCCAGTACTTC. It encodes CASSIEAQGVETQYF.

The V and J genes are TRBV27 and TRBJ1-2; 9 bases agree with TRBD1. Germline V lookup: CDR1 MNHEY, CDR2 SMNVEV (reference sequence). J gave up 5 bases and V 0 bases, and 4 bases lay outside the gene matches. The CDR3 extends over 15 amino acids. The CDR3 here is CASSLSDRGGYGYTF. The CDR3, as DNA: TGTGCCAGCAGTTTATCGGACAGGGGAGGTTATGGCTACACCTTC.

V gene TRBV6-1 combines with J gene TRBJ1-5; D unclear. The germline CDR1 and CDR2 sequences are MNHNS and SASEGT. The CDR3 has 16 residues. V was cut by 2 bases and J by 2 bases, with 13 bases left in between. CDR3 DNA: TGTGCCAGCAGTGAATTACCGGGTGTGGGCAATCAGCCCCAGCATTTT. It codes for CASSELPGVGNQPQHF.

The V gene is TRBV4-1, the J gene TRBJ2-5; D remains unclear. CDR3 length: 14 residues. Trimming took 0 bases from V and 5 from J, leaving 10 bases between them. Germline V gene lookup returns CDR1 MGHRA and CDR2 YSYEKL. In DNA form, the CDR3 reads TGCGCCAGCAGCCAAGAATCAGGTCGGGAGACCCAGTACTTC. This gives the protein CASSQESGRETQYF.

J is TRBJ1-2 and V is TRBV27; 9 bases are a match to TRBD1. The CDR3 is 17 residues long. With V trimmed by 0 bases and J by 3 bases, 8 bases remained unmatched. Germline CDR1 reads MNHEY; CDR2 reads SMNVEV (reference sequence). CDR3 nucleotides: TGTGCCAGCAGTTTATCGATTGGGACAGGGTCTTACTATGGCTACACCTTC. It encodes CASSLSIGTGSYYGYTF.

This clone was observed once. The CDR3 sequence is CASSKPPGQGAYEQYF. CDR3 in DNA: TGTGCCAGCAGCAAACCCCCCGGGCAGGGGGCCTACGAGCAGTACTTC. The V and J genes are TRBV5-4 and TRBJ2-7, with 7 bases matching TRBD1. Germline loops: CDR1 SGHNT, CDR2 YYREEE (reference sequence). With 4 bases clipped from V and 2 bases from J, the junction kept 12 bases outside the gene matches. This CDR3 comprises 16 residues.